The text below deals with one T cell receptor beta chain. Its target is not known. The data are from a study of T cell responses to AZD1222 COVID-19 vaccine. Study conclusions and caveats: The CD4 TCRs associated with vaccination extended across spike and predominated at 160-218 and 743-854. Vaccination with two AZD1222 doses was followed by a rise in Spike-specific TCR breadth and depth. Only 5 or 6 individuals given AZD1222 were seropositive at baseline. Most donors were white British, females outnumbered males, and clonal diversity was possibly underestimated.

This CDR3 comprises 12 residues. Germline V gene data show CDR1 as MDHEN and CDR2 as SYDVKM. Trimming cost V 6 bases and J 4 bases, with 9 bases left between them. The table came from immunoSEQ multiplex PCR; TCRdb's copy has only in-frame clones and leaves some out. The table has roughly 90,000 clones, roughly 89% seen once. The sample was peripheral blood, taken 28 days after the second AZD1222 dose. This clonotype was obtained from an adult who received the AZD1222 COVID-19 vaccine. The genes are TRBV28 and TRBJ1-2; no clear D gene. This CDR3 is CASSAKGYGYTF. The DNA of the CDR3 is TGTGCCAGCAGCGCGAAGGGCTATGGCTACACCTTC.